These T cell receptor beta chains were read from a single sample in a study of cytomegalovirus exposure and HLA in healthy donors. The method was immunoSEQ multiplex PCR; TCRdb's version includes in-frame clones alone and lacks a portion of them. The table shows just over 150,000 clones, with about 88% occurring only once. Input material: PBMCs. These receptors originate from a man aged 18 to 30 in good health and CMV-seropositive. CDR3s include the opening cysteine and the closing phenylalanine or tryptophan. Each record gives: D gene, V gene, J gene, clone size, CDR3 protein, CDR3 DNA. The D gene is left open where the match is weak. The size field is filled for only some rows; it gives once, few, many or a size class.

d_gene: -; v_gene: TRBV27; j_gene: TRBJ1-1; abundance: -; CDR3aa: CASSFSRSHTEAFF; CDR3nt: TGTGCCAGCAGTTTTTCGCGAAGTCACACTGAAGCTTTCTTT
d_gene: TRBD1; v_gene: TRBV14; j_gene: TRBJ2-5; abundance: -; CDR3aa: CASSRFSTGGIGETQYF; CDR3nt: TGTGCCAGCAGCCGATTCTCGACAGGGGGTATCGGAGAGACCCAGTACTTC
d_gene: TRBD1; v_gene: TRBV19; j_gene: TRBJ1-5; abundance: -; CDR3aa: CASRTTGPANQPQHF; CDR3nt: TGTGCCAGTAGGACGACAGGGCCGGCCAATCAGCCCCAGCATTTT
d_gene: TRBD1; v_gene: TRBV11-1; j_gene: TRBJ2-2; abundance: -; CDR3aa: CASSLDRAIGELFF; CDR3nt: TGTGCCAGCAGCTTGGACAGGGCCATCGGGGAGCTGTTTTTT
d_gene: -; v_gene: TRBV6-5; j_gene: TRBJ2-5; abundance: -; CDR3aa: CASSLDQGSQYF; CDR3nt: TGTGCCAGCAGCCTCGACCAGGGGTCCCAGTACTTC
d_gene: TRBD1; v_gene: TRBV19; j_gene: TRBJ2-2; abundance: once; CDR3aa: CATLDRGNTGELFF; CDR3nt: TGTGCCACCTTGGACAGGGGGAACACCGGGGAGCTGTTTTTT
d_gene: TRBD2; v_gene: TRBV7-9; j_gene: TRBJ2-7; abundance: once; CDR3aa: CASTSGQTYEQYF; CDR3nt: TGTGCCAGCACTAGCGGACAAACCTACGAGCAGTACTTC
d_gene: TRBD1; v_gene: TRBV9; j_gene: TRBJ2-7; abundance: -; CDR3aa: CASSPQTGGSYEQYF; CDR3nt: TGTGCCAGCAGCCCCCAAACAGGGGGCTCCTACGAGCAGTACTTC
d_gene: -; v_gene: TRBV12-5; j_gene: TRBJ1-1; abundance: -; CDR3aa: CASGLVPGSGTEAFF; CDR3nt: TGTGCTAGTGGTTTGGTACCCGGGTCCGGCACTGAAGCTTTCTTT
d_gene: TRBD2; v_gene: TRBV19; j_gene: TRBJ2-3; abundance: -; CDR3aa: CASSRGGSTDTQYF; CDR3nt: TGTGCCAGTAGTAGGGGAGGGAGCACAGATACGCAGTATTTT
d_gene: TRBD2; v_gene: TRBV14; j_gene: TRBJ2-1; abundance: -; CDR3aa: CASSPWTSGGNNEQFF; CDR3nt: TGTGCCAGCAGCCCCTGGACTAGCGGGGGGAACAATGAGCAGTTCTTC
d_gene: -; v_gene: TRBV10-3; j_gene: TRBJ1-1; abundance: -; CDR3aa: CAISKEVGGPSLYTEAFF; CDR3nt: TGTGCCATCAGCAAAGAAGTGGGGGGGCCATCTCTTTACACTGAAGCTTTCTTT
d_gene: TRBD2; v_gene: TRBV6-5; j_gene: TRBJ2-2; abundance: -; CDR3aa: CASSTSGGDTGELFF; CDR3nt: TGTGCCAGCAGCACAAGCGGGGGGGACACCGGGGAGCTGTTTTTT
d_gene: -; v_gene: TRBV5-1; j_gene: TRBJ2-7; abundance: once; CDR3aa: CASSATVSYEQYF; CDR3nt: TGCGCCAGCAGCGCTACGGTCTCCTACGAGCAGTACTTC
d_gene: -; v_gene: TRBV4-3; j_gene: TRBJ2-1; abundance: once; CDR3aa: CASSPNLLDRHNEQFF; CDR3nt: TGCGCCAGCAGCCCCAACCTACTAGACAGGCACAATGAGCAGTTCTTC
d_gene: -; v_gene: TRBV15; j_gene: TRBJ2-7; abundance: -; CDR3aa: CASRSGYNYEQYF; CDR3nt: TGTGCCTCGAGGTCCGGTTATAACTACGAGCAGTACTTC
d_gene: TRBD1; v_gene: TRBV11-3; j_gene: TRBJ1-1; abundance: -; CDR3aa: CASSPDRAAFF; CDR3nt: TGTGCCAGCAGCCCAGACAGGGCGGCTTTCTTT
d_gene: TRBD1; v_gene: TRBV29-1; j_gene: TRBJ2-7; abundance: -; CDR3aa: CSVPRSGTGGFPPYF; CDR3nt: TGCAGCGTGCCGAGATCCGGGACAGGGGGCTTCCCACCGTACTTC
d_gene: -; v_gene: TRBV9; j_gene: TRBJ2-3; abundance: -; CDR3aa: CASSVEPAGGGGDTQYF; CDR3nt: TGTGCCAGCAGCGTAGAACCCGCAGGGGGCGGGGGAGATACGCAGTATTTT
d_gene: -; v_gene: TRBV6-6; j_gene: TRBJ1-1; abundance: -; CDR3aa: CASSYSVNTEAFF; CDR3nt: TGTGCCAGCAGTTATTCAGTGAACACTGAAGCTTTCTTT
d_gene: -; v_gene: TRBV2; j_gene: TRBJ2-3; abundance: once; CDR3aa: CAVGAWGGTDTQYF; CDR3nt: TGTGCCGTCGGGGCCTGGGGAGGAACAGATACGCAGTATTTT
d_gene: -; v_gene: TRBV27; j_gene: TRBJ1-5; abundance: -; CDR3aa: CASSLRGNQPQHF; CDR3nt: TGTGCCAGCAGTTTAAGAGGGAACCAGCCCCAGCATTTT
d_gene: -; v_gene: TRBV19; j_gene: TRBJ2-1; abundance: few; CDR3aa: CAASPRGVMGNEQFF; CDR3nt: TGTGCCGCGTCCCCCAGGGGAGTAATGGGCAATGAGCAGTTCTTC
d_gene: TRBD2; v_gene: TRBV7-6; j_gene: TRBJ2-1; abundance: -; CDR3aa: CASSLFGGAVYNEQFF; CDR3nt: TGTGCCAGCAGCCTATTCGGGGGGGCCGTCTACAATGAGCAGTTCTTC
d_gene: -; v_gene: TRBV5-1; j_gene: TRBJ2-3; abundance: -; CDR3aa: CASSLVSDTQYF; CDR3nt: TGCGCCAGCAGCTTGGTGTCGGATACGCAGTATTTT